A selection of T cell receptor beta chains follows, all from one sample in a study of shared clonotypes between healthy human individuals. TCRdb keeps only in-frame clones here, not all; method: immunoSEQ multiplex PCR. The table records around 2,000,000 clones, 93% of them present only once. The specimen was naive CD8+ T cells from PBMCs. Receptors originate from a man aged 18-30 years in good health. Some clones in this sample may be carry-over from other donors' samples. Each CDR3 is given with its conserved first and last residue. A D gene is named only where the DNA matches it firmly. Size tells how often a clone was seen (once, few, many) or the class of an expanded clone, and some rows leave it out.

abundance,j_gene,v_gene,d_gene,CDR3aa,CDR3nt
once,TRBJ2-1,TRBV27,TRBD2,CAAGGEQFF,TGTGCCGCGGGAGGTGAGCAGTTCTTC
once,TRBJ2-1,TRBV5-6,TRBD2,CASSRMERENTNEQFF,TGTGCCAGCAGCCGCATGGAGCGGGAGAATACGAATGAGCAGTTCTTC
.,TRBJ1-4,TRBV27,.,CASSLWQGTNEKLFF,TGTGCCAGCAGTTTATGGCAGGGGACTAATGAAAAACTGTTTTTT
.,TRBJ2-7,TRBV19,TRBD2,CASSLRLAGYYEQYF,TGTGCCAGTAGTCTAAGACTAGCGGGATACTACGAGCAGTACTTC
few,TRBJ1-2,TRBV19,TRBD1,CASSMDGTGINYGYTF,TGTGCCAGTAGTATGGACGGGACAGGCATTAACTATGGCTACACCTTC
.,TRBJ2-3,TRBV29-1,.,CSLWTGTGLGQYF,TGCAGCCTCTGGACCGGGACAGGACTAGGGCAGTATTTT
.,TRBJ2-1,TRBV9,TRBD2,CASSRSGRDYNEQFF,TGTGCCAGCAGTAGAAGCGGGAGAGACTACAATGAGCAGTTCTTC
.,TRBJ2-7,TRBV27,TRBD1,CASSYRYGQGSSEQYF,TGTGCCAGCAGTTATAGATACGGACAGGGGAGTTCCGAGCAGTACTTC
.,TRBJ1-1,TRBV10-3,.,CAIRGGRDLNTEAFF,TGTGCCATCAGGGGGGGGAGGGACTTGAACACTGAAGCTTTCTTT
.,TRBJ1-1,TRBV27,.,CASSYTGGGTEAFF,TGTGCCAGCAGTTACACAGGAGGGGGCACTGAAGCTTTCTTT
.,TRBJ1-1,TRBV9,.,CASSSGAGAGTEAFF,TGTGCCAGCAGCTCAGGGGCCGGGGCGGGGACTGAAGCTTTCTTT
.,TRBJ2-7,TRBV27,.,CATIAGYEQYF,TGTGCCACCATTGCGGGTTACGAGCAGTACTTC
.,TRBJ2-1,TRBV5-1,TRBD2,CASSIWTSGILYNEQFF,TGCGCCAGCAGCATCTGGACTAGCGGGATCCTCTACAATGAGCAGTTCTTC
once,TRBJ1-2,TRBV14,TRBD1,CASSQLIQGAYGYTF,TGTGCCAGCAGCCAGCTTATACAGGGGGCCTATGGCTACACCTTC
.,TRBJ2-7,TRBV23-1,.,CASSQSAYSYEQYF,TGCGCCAGCAGTCAATCCGCGTACTCCTACGAGCAGTACTTC
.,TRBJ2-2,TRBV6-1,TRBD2,CASSDWLAGHTGELFF,TGTGCCAGCAGTGATTGGCTAGCGGGCCACACCGGGGAGCTGTTTTTT
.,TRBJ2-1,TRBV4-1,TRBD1,CASSQLRDSANEQFF,TGCGCCAGCAGCCAACTTAGGGACAGCGCCAATGAGCAGTTCTTC
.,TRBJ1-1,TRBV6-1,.,CASSEPRGQHMNTEAFF,TGTGCCAGCAGTGAACCCAGAGGACAGCATATGAACACTGAAGCTTTCTTT
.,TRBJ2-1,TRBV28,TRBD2,CASSSPGLAAYNEQFF,TGTGCCAGCAGTAGCCCGGGACTAGCGGCCTACAATGAGCAGTTCTTC
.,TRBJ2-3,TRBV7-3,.,CASSDQGFSTDTQYF,TGTGCCAGCAGCGACCAGGGATTTAGCACAGATACGCAGTATTTT
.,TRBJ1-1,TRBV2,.,CASSEWVGTEAFF,TGTGCCAGCAGTGAATGGGTGGGCACTGAAGCTTTCTTT
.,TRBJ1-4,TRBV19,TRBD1,CASGDRGTTNEKLFF,TGTGCCAGTGGGGACAGGGGCACAACTAATGAAAAACTGTTTTTT
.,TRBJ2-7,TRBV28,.,CASGNTELSYEQYF,TGTGCCAGCGGAAACACGGAACTTTCCTACGAGCAGTACTTC
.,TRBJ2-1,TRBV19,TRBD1,CASRVSGGRGNEQFF,TGTGCCAGTAGAGTCTCTGGTGGCAGGGGGAATGAGCAGTTCTTC
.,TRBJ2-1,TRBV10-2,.,CASSKLDWGYNEQFF,TGCGCCAGCAGTAAATTGGATTGGGGTTACAATGAGCAGTTCTTC
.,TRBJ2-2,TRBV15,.,CATSRDRNTGELFF,TGTGCCACCAGCAGAGATAGGAACACCGGGGAGCTGTTTTTT
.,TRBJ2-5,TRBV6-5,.,CASSYTPVEETQYF,TGTGCCAGCAGTTACACTCCGGTGGAAGAGACCCAGTACTTC
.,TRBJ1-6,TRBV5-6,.,CASSLETGGSPLHF,TGTGCCAGCAGCTTGGAGACGGGCGGTTCACCCCTCCACTTT
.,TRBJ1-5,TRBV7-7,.,CASSSRQETSNQPQHF,TGTGCCAGCAGCTCCAGACAGGAGACTAGCAATCAGCCCCAGCATTTT
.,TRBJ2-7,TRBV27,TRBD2,CASSLGSSGSSYEQYF,TGTGCCAGCAGTTTAGGGTCTAGCGGGAGCTCCTACGAGCAGTACTTC
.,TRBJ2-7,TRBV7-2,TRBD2,CASSLYSLAGPYEQYF,TGTGCCAGCAGCTTATACTCGCTAGCGGGACCTTACGAGCAGTACTTC
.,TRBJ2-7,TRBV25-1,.,CASSVSQNYEQYF,TGTGCCAGCAGTGTGTCACAGAACTACGAGCAGTACTTC
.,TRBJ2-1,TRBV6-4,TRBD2,CASSGRAGSYNEQFF,TGTGCCAGCAGTGGCCGAGCGGGATCCTACAATGAGCAGTTCTTC
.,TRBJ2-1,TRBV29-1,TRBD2,CSSMGWAGGYDEQFF,TGCAGCTCTATGGGATGGGCGGGAGGTTATGATGAGCAGTTCTTC
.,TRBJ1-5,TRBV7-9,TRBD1,CASSGGQDNQPQHF,TGTGCCAGCAGCGGAGGACAGGATAATCAGCCCCAGCATTTT
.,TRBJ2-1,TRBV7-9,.,CASSSNRASIHNEQFF,TGTGCCAGCAGCTCTAACAGGGCTAGCATCCACAATGAGCAGTTCTTC
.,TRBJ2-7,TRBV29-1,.,CSGLWGVGYEQYF,TGCAGCGGACTCTGGGGGGTGGGCTACGAGCAGTACTTC
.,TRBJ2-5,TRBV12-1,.,CASSFGGREGETQYF,TGTGCCAGCAGCTTTGGCGGGAGGGAGGGGGAGACCCAGTACTTC
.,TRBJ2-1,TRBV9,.,CASSDRGGTYNEQFF,TGTGCCAGCAGCGACCGTGGTGGGACCTACAATGAGCAGTTCTTC
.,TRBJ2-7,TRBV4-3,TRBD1,CASSQRTGGTYEQYF,TGCGCCAGCAGCCAACGGACAGGGGGAACCTACGAGCAGTACTTC
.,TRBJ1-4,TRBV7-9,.,CASSFHATNEKLFF,TGTGCCAGCAGCTTCCATGCAACTAATGAAAAACTGTTTTTT
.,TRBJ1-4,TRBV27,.,CASSLIGAGEKLFF,TGTGCCAGCAGTTTAATCGGGGCAGGGGAAAAACTGTTTTTT
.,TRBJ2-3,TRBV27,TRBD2,CASNEAGGSSDTQYF,TGTGCCAGCAACGAAGCGGGAGGGAGCTCAGATACGCAGTATTTT
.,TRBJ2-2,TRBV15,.,CATSTKSTGELFF,TGTGCCACCAGCACAAAAAGCACCGGGGAGCTGTTTTTT
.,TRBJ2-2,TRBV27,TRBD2,CASSPREVGELFF,TGTGCCAGCAGCCCCCGGGAGGTCGGGGAGCTGTTTTTT
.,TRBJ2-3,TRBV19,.,CASSIPRGEGTDTQYF,TGTGCCAGTAGTATCCCTCGCGGGGAAGGAACAGATACGCAGTATTTT
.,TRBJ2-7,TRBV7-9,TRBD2,CASSSKAGLAEAHEQYF,TGTGCCAGCAGCTCCAAGGCGGGACTAGCGGAGGCTCACGAGCAGTACTTC
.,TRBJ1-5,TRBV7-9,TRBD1,CASSWGQGGGQPQHF,TGTGCCAGCAGCTGGGGACAGGGAGGCGGGCAGCCCCAGCATTTT
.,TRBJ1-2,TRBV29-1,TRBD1,CSVEMGAGGYYGYTF,TGCAGCGTTGAAATGGGGGCAGGGGGCTACTATGGCTACACCTTC
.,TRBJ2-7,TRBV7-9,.,CASSPSGVYEQYF,TGTGCCAGCAGCCCGTCTGGGGTCTACGAGCAGTACTTC
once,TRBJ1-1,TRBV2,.,CASSEFWEESIKNTEAFF,TGTGCCAGCAGTGAATTTTGGGAGGAGAGCATAAAGAACACTGAAGCTTTCTTT
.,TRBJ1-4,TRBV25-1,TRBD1,CASSEWAGQGPRNEKLFF,TGTGCCAGCAGTGAATGGGCCGGACAGGGTCCTAGAAATGAAAAACTGTTTTTT
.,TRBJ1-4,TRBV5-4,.,CASSFFGGSFEKLFF,TGTGCCAGCAGCTTCTTTGGAGGCTCTTTCGAAAAACTGTTTTTT
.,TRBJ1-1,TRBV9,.,CASSEGGTANTEAFF,TGTGCCAGCAGCGAGGGGGGGACTGCGAACACTGAAGCTTTCTTT
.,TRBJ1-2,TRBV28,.,CATSHRGYGYTF,TGTGCCACCTCACATCGGGGCTATGGCTACACCTTC